The rows below give T cell receptor beta chains drawn from one sample of a study of blood T cell repertoires in COVID-19. The repertoire was sequenced with immunoSEQ multiplex PCR; TCRdb's copy has only in-frame clones and lacks some. Here the sample spans roughly 220,000 clones, 80% to 90% being singletons. Sequenced material: peripheral blood. All receptors come from an elderly woman with COVID-19, enrolled during active disease. Both conserved end residues are part of each CDR3. Each record gives: D gene, J gene, clone size, V gene, CDR3 protein, CDR3 DNA. D genes are given only for firm matches. The listing skips clone size in some rows; elsewhere it reads once, few, many or a size class.

NA	TRBJ2-3	NA	TRBV28	CASSSSTSLDTQYF	TGTGCCAGCAGTTCAAGTACGAGTCTAGATACGCAGTATTTT
NA	TRBJ1-4	NA	TRBV18	CASSPGQNEKLFF	TGTGCCAGCTCACCAGGGCAGAATGAAAAACTGTTTTTT
NA	TRBJ1-4	NA	TRBV7-2	CASSLGGGVYEKLFF	TGTGCCAGCAGCTTAGGTGGAGGGGTATATGAAAAACTGTTTTTT
NA	TRBJ2-7	NA	TRBV12-3/TRBV12-4	CASRPDWADEQYF	TGTGCCAGCAGGCCGGACTGGGCAGACGAGCAGTACTTC
TRBD2	TRBJ2-1	NA	TRBV6-4	CASSGLAGDSEQFF	TGTGCCAGCAGTGGACTAGCGGGAGATAGTGAGCAGTTCTTC
TRBD1	TRBJ2-3	NA	TRBV5-1	CASSLGGTGKTDTQYF	TGCGCCAGCAGCTTGGGTGGGACAGGAAAGACAGATACGCAGTATTTT
TRBD1	TRBJ2-7	NA	TRBV7-6	CASSAGQGGLSYEQYF	TGTGCCAGCAGCGCCGGACAGGGGGGCCTATCCTACGAGCAGTACTTC
NA	TRBJ2-7	NA	TRBV2	CATSPTGVREQYF	TGTGCCACGTCACCGACGGGAGTAAGGGAGCAGTACTTC
NA	TRBJ2-3	NA	TRBV5-4	CASSSGAGDTQYF	TGTGCCAGCAGCTCGGGAGCGGGAGATACGCAGTATTTT
NA	TRBJ1-2	NA	TRBV28	CASSFVRANYGYTF	TGTGCCAGCAGTTTCGTTCGGGCTAACTATGGCTACACCTTC
NA	TRBJ2-5	NA	TRBV20-1	CSARMVETQYF	TGCAGTGCCAGGATGGTGGAGACCCAGTACTTC
TRBD1	TRBJ2-6	NA	TRBV3-1/TRBV3-2	CASNYRGAGANVLTF	TGTGCCAGCAACTACAGGGGAGCTGGGGCCAACGTCCTGACTTTC
NA	TRBJ2-5	NA	TRBV29-1	CSASPGETQYF	TGCAGCGCCTCCCCCGGAGAGACCCAGTACTTC
TRBD1	TRBJ2-3	NA	TRBV7-8	CASSLAGQVTDTQYF	TGTGCCAGCAGCTTAGCGGGACAGGTCACAGATACGCAGTATTTT
NA	TRBJ1-5	NA	TRBV6-2/TRBV6-3	CASSPLNSRNNQPQHF	TGTGCCAGCAGTCCGTTGAACAGCAGGAACAATCAGCCCCAGCATTTT
NA	TRBJ2-1	NA	TRBV10-3	CAISASDYRFEQFF	TGTGCCATCAGTGCTTCGGACTACCGTTTTGAGCAGTTCTTC
NA	TRBJ2-7	NA	TRBV28	CASSLRQPSSYEQYF	TGTGCCAGCAGTTTAAGACAGCCAAGTTCCTACGAGCAGTACTTC
NA	TRBJ1-3	NA	TRBV5-1	CASRGESSGNTIYF	TGCGCCAGCAGGGGAGAATCCTCTGGAAACACCATATATTTT
NA	TRBJ2-6	NA	TRBV28	CASGGTSGANVLTF	TGTGCCAGCGGGGGGACCTCTGGGGCCAACGTCCTGACTTTC
TRBD2	TRBJ2-7	NA	TRBV6-6	CASSYERLADEQYF	TGTGCCAGCAGTTACGAGCGACTAGCGGACGAGCAGTACTTC
NA	TRBJ1-1	NA	TRBV10-3	CAISAGHTNTEAFF	TGTGCCATCAGCGCCGGACACACCAACACTGAAGCTTTCTTT
NA	TRBJ1-2	NA	TRBV7-9	CASSSDTF	TGTGCCAGCAGCTCGGACACCTTC
TRBD1	TRBJ2-2	NA	TRBV6-5	CASRPGTVKSGELFF	TGTGCCAGCAGACCAGGGACAGTGAAATCCGGGGAGCTGTTTTTT
NA	TRBJ1-2	NA	TRBV5-6	CASSMVNYGYTF	TGTGCCAGCAGCATGGTAAACTATGGCTACACCTTC
NA	TRBJ1-5	NA	TRBV19	CASTGGTVYSNQPQHF	TGTGCCAGTACGGGGGGAACGGTTTATAGCAATCAGCCCCAGCATTTT
NA	TRBJ2-7	NA	TRBV5-4	CASSAWGGQDEQYF	TGTGCCAGCAGCGCGTGGGGGGGCCAGGACGAGCAGTACTTC
NA	TRBJ2-2	NA	TRBV11-2	CASSFSRGDTGELFF	TGTGCCAGCAGCTTCTCCCGAGGCGACACCGGGGAGCTGTTTTTT
TRBD2	TRBJ2-1	few	TRBV19	CASSIGRGGLRTSGRVGEQFF	TGTGCCAGTAGTATAGGGAGGGGCGGACTTAGGACTAGCGGGAGGGTCGGTGAGCAGTTCTTC
NA	TRBJ2-7	NA	TRBV6-5	CASSSSRGPYEQYF	TGTGCCAGCAGTTCCTCGAGAGGGCCCTACGAGCAGTACTTC
TRBD2	TRBJ2-2	NA	TRBV18	CASSPPSAGGKIGELFF	TGTGCCAGCTCACCACCGTCAGCGGGGGGAAAGATCGGGGAGCTGTTTTTT
NA	TRBJ2-2	few	TRBV7-9	CASIERVSTGELFF	TGTGCCAGCATTGAGAGGGTTAGCACCGGGGAGCTGTTTTTT
NA	TRBJ1-5	NA	TRBV2	CATSSRGGDQPQHF	TGTGCCACCTCATCTCGGGGAGGTGATCAGCCCCAGCATTTT
NA	TRBJ1-5	NA	TRBV27	CASRTDRYNQPQHF	TGTGCCAGCAGAACCGACAGGTACAATCAGCCCCAGCATTTT
TRBD2	TRBJ2-2	few	TRBV2	CASSAGGRGSGELFF	TGTGCCAGCAGTGCGGGCGGGAGGGGTTCCGGGGAGCTGTTTTTT
TRBD2	TRBJ2-3	NA	TRBV24-1	CATSEPASGRDTQYF	TGTGCCACCAGTGAACCAGCTAGCGGGAGAGATACGCAGTATTTT
NA	TRBJ1-3	NA	TRBV3-1/TRBV3-2	CASSQERRRGAIYF	TGTGCCAGCAGCCAAGAAAGAAGGAGAGGCGCCATATATTTT
TRBD1	TRBJ2-1	NA	TRBV10-3	CAISEGQGVDEQFF	TGTGCCATCAGTGAGGGACAGGGGGTCGATGAGCAGTTCTTC
NA	TRBJ1-5	NA	TRBV2	CASRDSPIGPQHF	TGTGCCAGCAGGGACAGCCCCATAGGGCCCCAGCATTTT
TRBD2	TRBJ2-7	once	TRBV6-2/TRBV6-3	CASSFGGLVGAEQYF	TGTGCCAGCAGTTTCGGTGGACTAGTGGGTGCCGAGCAGTACTTC
NA	TRBJ1-2	NA	TRBV3-1/TRBV3-2	CASSRQAGIYGYTF	TGTGCCAGCAGCCGACAGGCTGGGATCTATGGCTACACCTTC
TRBD2	TRBJ2-5	NA	TRBV5-4	CASSLVLGISAGGPLETQYF	TGTGCCAGCAGCTTGGTTTTGGGGATATCGGCGGGAGGGCCTCTGGAGACCCAGTACTTC
NA	TRBJ2-1	NA	TRBV5-1	CASSRGAVNEQFF	TGCGCCAGCAGCCGTGGGGCAGTCAATGAGCAGTTCTTC
NA	TRBJ1-1	once	TRBV5-5	CASSLGQELWTEAFF	TGTGCCAGCAGCTTGGGACAGGAGTTATGGACTGAAGCTTTCTTT
NA	TRBJ1-6	NA	TRBV10-2	CASRRSSYNSPLHF	TGCGCCAGCAGGAGGAGCTCCTATAATTCACCCCTCCACTTT
TRBD1	TRBJ1-1	NA	TRBV4-1	CASSQGPLSTGAWTEAFF	TGCGCCAGCAGCCAAGGGCCTCTATCGACAGGGGCATGGACTGAAGCTTTCTTT
TRBD1	TRBJ1-5	few	TRBV10-3	CAISDGQGANQPQHF	TGTGCCATCAGTGATGGACAGGGGGCCAATCAGCCCCAGCATTTT
TRBD2	TRBJ2-3	NA	TRBV7-9	CASSFWGSGVTSTDTQYF	TGTGCCAGCAGCTTTTGGGGTAGCGGGGTAACTAGCACAGATACGCAGTATTTT
NA	TRBJ1-2	NA	TRBV23-1	CASSQFGMDSYYGYTF	TGCGCCAGCAGTCAATTTGGGATGGACAGCTACTATGGCTACACCTTC
NA	TRBJ1-1	NA	TRBV5-1	CASSLGAGNTEAFF	TGCGCCAGCAGCTTAGGTGCAGGGAACACTGAAGCTTTCTTT
TRBD1	TRBJ1-1	NA	TRBV27	CASRAPGGRENTEAFF	TGTGCCAGTAGGGCCCCAGGGGGCCGAGAGAACACTGAAGCTTTCTTT
NA	TRBJ1-1	NA	TRBV5-1	CASSLVEGTNTEAFF	TGCGCCAGCAGCTTGGTGGAGGGGACGAACACTGAAGCTTTCTTT
TRBD1	TRBJ1-2	once	TRBV19	CASRETGEVSGYTF	TGTGCCAGTAGAGAGACAGGGGAGGTTTCTGGCTACACCTTC
NA	TRBJ1-2	few	TRBV5-1	CASSPGSGGAYGYTF	TGCGCCAGCAGCCCAGGCTCGGGGGGCGCTTATGGCTACACCTTC